This TCR beta chain was recorded in a study of vaccination effects on CD4 cells after COVID-19. V dropped 2 bases and J dropped 7; count of bases not matched to a gene: 9. This CDR3 has 16 amino acids. Per germline, CDR1 SGHAT and CDR2 FQNNGV. Ahead of sequencing, the ViraFEST assay grew antigen-specific CD4+ T cells using viral peptide pools. Investigators separated out CD4+ T cells once about 10 days of culture had passed. Half the medium was replaced with IL-2 medium on days 3 and 7. As for this clone: What it recognizes is unknown.

Clones were read by immunoSEQ multiplex PCR, and TCRdb kept only the in-frame ones, dropping some. The data contain around 79,000 clones, about 70% of them seen just once; the ten biggest clones take up about 1.7%. V usage is TRBV11-2 and J usage is TRBJ1-2, with 11 bases identical to TRBD1. The source of this sequence is a human donor who received a COVID-19 vaccine. The sequencing used CD4+ T cells from PBMCs cultured with HCoV-229E spike peptides, collected before COVID-19 vaccination. The DNA of the CDR3 is TGTGCCAGCAGCTTACGTTTGGACAGGGGGCAGATTGGCTACACCTTC. This translates into CASSLRLDRGQIGYTF.